These 32 T cell receptor beta chains share one sample of origin, sequenced in a study of T cells in Graves' hyperthyroidism and ophthalmopathy. Amplification yielded TCR beta CDR3 regions, with RNA transcripts as the source. A first-round RT-PCR of the TCR CDR3 used the HTBI primer set. TCRdb used MiXCR to reprocess the multiplex PCR reads, holding one entry per CDR3 protein. The sample holds about 640,000 distinct CDR3 sequences; less than 25% are singletons and the top ten take around a third. Material: blood. The receptors shown here come from a man aged 30 to 45 with Graves' ophthalmopathy.

The rearrangement links TRBV20-1 to TRBJ2-1; 8 bases align to TRBD2. The V gene end was trimmed by 3 bases and the J gene end by 2 bases; junction bases not matched to a gene: 3. CDR1 and CDR2 (germline): DFQATT, SNEGSKA (reference sequence). The CDR3 has 14 amino acids. CDR3 amino acids: CSASGRETYNEQFF. The CDR3 DNA is TGCAGTGCTAGCGGGAGGGAAACCTACAATGAGCAGTTCTTC.

This clonotype has more than one count but fewer than ten. This chain links TRBV19 with TRBJ1-1; no reliable D call. CDR1 is LNHDA, CDR2 SQIVND, per germline (reference sequence). The CDR3 length is 16 residues. V dropped 1 base and J dropped 1 base, with 13 bases sitting between them. CDR3 nucleotides: TGTGCCAGTAGTATAGTAGTGGGTTCACGGAACACTGAAGCTTTCTTT. Protein: CASSIVVGSRNTEAFF.

This clonotype has at least ten counts. The rearrangement links TRBV12-3 or TRBV12-4 to TRBJ2-3; 8 nucleotides line up with TRBD2. Losses at the gene ends were 3 bases for V and 6 bases for J; bases not matched to a gene: 8. The CDR3 has 15 residues. For the CDR3, the DNA is TGTGCCAGCAGTTTGATGAGCGGGAGAAAGGATACGCAGTATTTT. It encodes CASSLMSGRKDTQYF.

This chain connects TRBV6-1 to TRBJ1-2; D is unclear. This CDR3 spans 13 amino acids. CDR1 and CDR2 from the germline V gene are MNHNS and SASEGT. V was cut by 5 bases and J by 2 bases, with 9 bases left in between. The CDR3: CASSHDWNYGYTF. The DNA for the CDR3 is TGTGCCAGCAGTCACGACTGGAACTATGGCTACACCTTC.

Points on this clonotype: The germline gene is not matched at one end of the junction; a read error may be the cause. The chain combines TRBV6-5 with TRBJ2-3, with D perhaps TRBD1 (5 bases). CDR1 and CDR2 (germline): MNHEY, SVGAGI. The CDR3 has 15 residues. This chain's CDR3 is CASSFPTVSADTRYF. DNA of the CDR3: TGTGCCAGCAGTTTCCCGACAGTCAGCGCAGATACGCGGTATTTT.

This clonotype was recorded a few times. The gene calls are TRBV28 and TRBJ2-7; D is uncertain. The CDR3 runs to 12 residues. Germline V gene sequence: CDR1 MDHEN, CDR2 SYDVKM. The V and J ends lost 7 bases and 0 bases respectively, with 7 bases between them. For the CDR3, the DNA is TGTGCCAGCACCTATAACTCCTACGAGCAGTACTTC. This translates into CASTYNSYEQYF.

The gene calls are TRBV5-4 and TRBJ2-3; possible D gene TRBD2, 5 bases. The V gene's germline CDR1 is SGHNT and CDR2 YYREEE (reference sequence). The CDR3 consists of 14 residues. V was shortened by 1 base and J by 4 bases, with 10 bases between the two germline ends. Here the CDR3 reads CASSLRLAPDTQYF. The CDR3 DNA sequence: TGTGCCAGCAGCTTGCGGCTAGCCCCAGATACGCAGTATTTT.

This clonotype turned up a few times. V usage is TRBV20-1 and J usage is TRBJ2-5; D might be TRBD1 (5 bases). Germline V gene data show CDR1 as DFQATT and CDR2 as SNEGSKA (reference sequence). The CDR3 is 13 amino acids. V lost 7 bases to trimming and J lost 3 bases, with 15 bases between them. The CDR3 DNA sequence: TGCAGTGTCTGGACACGGTGGGAAGAGACCCAGTACTTC. Amino acids: CSVWTRWEETQYF.

This clonotype showed up many times. In nucleotides, the CDR3 is TGTGCCAGCAGCTCGCCGACAGGGAACAACGAGCAGTACTTC. This encodes CASSSPTGNNEQYF. This chain links TRBV7-9 with TRBJ2-7; 7 positions agree with TRBD1. The length of the CDR3 is 14 residues. From germline, CDR1 is SEHNR and CDR2 FQNEAQ (reference sequence). V dropped 4 bases and J dropped 5; count of bases not matched to a gene: 8. Full variable domain (remainder filled in from reference TRBV7-9 and TRBJ2-7): DTGVSQNPRHKITKRGQNVTFRCDPISEHNRLYWYRQTLGQGPEFLTYFQNEAQLEKSRLLSDRFSAERPKGSFSTLEIQRTEQGDSAMYLCASSSPTGNNEQYFGPGTRLTVT.

This clonotype was picked up many times. The V gene is TRBV12-3 or TRBV12-4, the J gene TRBJ1-2; D is undetermined. The CDR3 loop spans 12 amino acids. The V and J ends lost 4 bases and 4 bases respectively, with 7 bases between them. The CDR3 spells CASSSTIYGYTF. In nucleotides, the CDR3 is TGTGCCAGCAGTTCTACTATCTATGGCTACACCTTC.

This clonotype was observed a few times. The V and J genes are TRBV28 and TRBJ2-7; 8 bases agree with TRBD1. The V gene's germline CDR1 is MDHEN and CDR2 SYDVKM. J lost 0 bases, V lost 2 bases, and 6 bases had no gene match. CDR3 length: 16 residues. The CDR3 coding sequence is TGTGCCAGCAGTTTAAGGACAGGGCCCAGCTCCTACGAGCAGTACTTC. Its protein is CASSLRTGPSSYEQYF.

J is TRBJ1-6 and V is TRBV27; 9 bases map to TRBD1. V lost 2 bases, J lost 3 bases, and 5 bases stayed unmatched. From germline, CDR1 is MNHEY and CDR2 SMNVEV (reference sequence). The CDR3 has 17 amino acids. For the CDR3, the DNA is TGTGCCAGCAGTTTAAAACAGGGGGCGATCTATAATTCACCCCTCCACTTT. This codes for CASSLKQGAIYNSPLHF.

The CDR3 nucleotides are TGCAGTGCTAGATCCGGGAGGGGGGACACCGGGGAGCTGTTTTTT. Residues: CSARSGRGDTGELFF. The chain combines TRBV20-1 with TRBJ2-2; 8 nucleotides align to TRBD2. The trim removed 2 bases at V and 3 bases at J, leaving 5 bases unmatched. The CDR3 covers 15 residues. CDR1 DFQATT and CDR2 SNEGSKA come from the germline V gene (reference sequence).

The rearrangement joins TRBV29-1 to TRBJ1-5, with 7 nucleotides matching TRBD1. The CDR3 length is 13 residues. Germline V gene sequence: CDR1 SQVTM, CDR2 ANQGSEA. V lost 4 bases and J lost 4; bases outside the gene matches: 4. CDR3 nucleotide sequence: TGCAGCGTTGGTACAGGGGCAAATCAGCCCCAGCATTTT. Its protein product is CSVGTGANQPQHF.

The rearrangement links TRBV30 to TRBJ2-5, with a weak D call TRBD2 (7 bases). The length of the CDR3 is 14 residues. V lost 4 bases, J lost 10 bases, and 22 bases lay in between. CDR1 is GTSNPN and CDR2 is SVGIG in the germline V gene (reference sequence). The CDR3, as DNA: TGTGCCTGGACGGTGATAAGGGAGGGGGGGGACCAGTACTTC. Its protein product is CAWTVIREGGDQYF.

This clonotype has a count of ten or more. The chain recombines TRBV9 with TRBJ1-1, with no clear D. The CDR3 has 15 amino acids. Germline V gives CDR1 SGDLS, CDR2 YYNGEE. V was trimmed by 3 bases and J by 1 base, leaving 13 bases between them. This chain's CDR3 is CASSAMGGSNTEAFF. The CDR3 nucleotides read TGTGCCAGCAGCGCCATGGGTGGATCGAACACTGAAGCTTTCTTT. Full variable domain (remainder filled in from reference TRBV9 and TRBJ1-1): DSGVTQTPKHLITATGQRVTLRCSPRSGDLSVYWYQQSLDQGLQFLIQYYNGEERAKGNILERFSAQQFPDLHSELNLSSLELGDSALYFCASSAMGGSNTEAFFGQGTRLTVV.

This chain uses TRBV12-3 or TRBV12-4 with TRBJ2-4; 8 bases fit TRBD1. The V and J ends lost 5 bases and 0 bases, in that order; junction bases with no gene match: 9. This CDR3 is 17 amino acids long. CDR3 protein: CASSTYDRGLAKNIQYF. CDR3 DNA sequence: TGTGCCAGCAGTACATACGACAGGGGTCTAGCCAAAAACATTCAGTACTTC.

The rearrangement links TRBV3-1 to TRBJ2-5; 7 nucleotides agree with TRBD1. V gave up 0 bases and J gave up 4 bases; unmatched junction bases: 5. The CDR3 spans 15 residues. Germline V gene lookup returns CDR1 LGHDT and CDR2 YNNKEL (reference sequence). The CDR3 region is CASSQERDSPETQYF. CDR3 in DNA: TGTGCCAGCAGCCAAGAGAGGGACAGCCCAGAGACCCAGTACTTC.

V gene TRBV6-2 or TRBV6-3 combines with J gene TRBJ2-7; 10 nucleotides match TRBD1. In germline, CDR1 is MNHEY, CDR2 SVGEGT. This CDR3 spans 15 amino acids. Trimming at V came to 6 bases and at J to 5 bases, leaving 10 bases not matched to a gene. CDR3: CASRPTGQGLHEQYF. CDR3 DNA sequence: TGTGCCAGCAGGCCTACGGGACAGGGGCTTCACGAGCAGTACTTC.

This clonotype was recorded a few times. This chain links TRBV4-2 with TRBJ1-5; TRBD1 might be the D (6 bases). V was trimmed by 0 bases and J by 10 bases, leaving 16 bases between them. The germline gives CDR1 LGHNA, CDR2 YNFKEQ. The CDR3 is 15 residues long. In DNA form, the CDR3 reads TGTGCCAGCAGCCAAGATTATAAGGGGGATAGACCCCAGCATTTT. The encoded protein is CASSQDYKGDRPQHF.

The chain joins TRBV11-2 to TRBJ2-3, with 7 bases lining up with TRBD2. This CDR3 comprises 16 residues. V trimming: 3 bases; J trimming: 3 bases; junction bases outside the gene matches: 9. Germline CDR1 and CDR2: SGHAT and FQNNGV. CDR3 DNA: TGTGCCAGCAGCTTCTCGTTGGGCGGGAGAACAGATACGCAGTATTTT. This sequence encodes CASSFSLGGRTDTQYF.

The rearrangement links TRBV4-1 to TRBJ2-7; 9 bases line up with TRBD1. CDR1 and CDR2 (germline): MGHRA, YSYEKL. The CDR3 is 15 amino acids. V lost 3 bases, J lost 6 bases, and 9 bases stayed unmatched. CDR3 DNA sequence: TGCGCCAGCAGCCACTGGATGGGACAGGGTCGCGAGCAGTACTTC. It codes for CASSHWMGQGREQYF.

This clonotype occurred many times. The chain links TRBV30 to TRBJ2-3; D might be TRBD2 (6 bases). Trimming pared 0 bases from V and 3 bases from J, leaving 7 bases between. The CDR3 is made up of 13 amino acids. Germline V gives CDR1 GTSNPN, CDR2 SVGIG (reference sequence). The chain's CDR3 is CAWSVGGTDTQYF. In DNA, the CDR3 is TGTGCCTGGAGTGTAGGAGGGACAGATACGCAGTATTTT.

Many counts were recorded for this clonotype. V and J are TRBV5-1 and TRBJ2-2; D might be TRBD2 (6 bases). The V end lost 7 bases, the J end lost 2 bases, and 18 bases lay between the germline ends. The CDR3 consists of 16 residues. Germline V CDR1 and CDR2: SGHRS, YFSETQ. In nucleotides, the CDR3 is TGCGCCAGCGGAATAAAGGACGGGGGAAACACCGGGGAGCTGTTTTTT. Its translation: CASGIKDGGNTGELFF. Drawing the rest from reference TRBV5-1 and TRBJ2-2, the complete variable domain is KAGVTQTPRYLIKTRGQQVTLSCSPISGHRSVSWYQQTPGQGLQFLFEYFSETQRNKGNFPGRFSGRQFSNSRSEMNVSTLELGDSALYLCASGIKDGGNTGELFFGEGSRLTVL.

This clonotype came up many times. This chain connects TRBV28 to TRBJ2-7; tentatively, D is TRBD2 (6 bases). V was clipped by 4 bases and J by 5 bases, with 15 bases between them. This CDR3 region has 14 residues. Germline V gives CDR1 MDHEN, CDR2 SYDVKM. The CDR3 region is CASSSVTGENEQYF. The CDR3 DNA follows: TGTGCCAGCAGTTCCGTAACGGGAGAGAACGAGCAGTACTTC.

The V and J genes are TRBV5-5 and TRBJ1-3; D is undetermined. V was trimmed by 3 bases and J by 0 bases, leaving 10 bases between them. CDR1 and CDR2 (germline): SGHKS, YYEKEE (reference sequence). The CDR3 spans 15 residues. CDR3 residues: CASSWAADSGNTIYF. The CDR3 coding sequence is TGTGCCAGCAGCTGGGCCGCAGACTCTGGAAACACCATATATTTT.

The chain recombines TRBV29-1 with TRBJ2-1; D remains unclear. With 1 base removed from V and 7 bases from J, the gap between germline ends came to 11 bases. Per germline, CDR1 SQVTM and CDR2 ANQGSEA. The CDR3 has 13 amino acids. As DNA, the CDR3 is TGCAGCGTTGAAGGCCTAATGGGAAATGAGCAGTTCTTC. Amino acid sequence: CSVEGLMGNEQFF.

This clonotype was counted between two and nine times. The chain uses TRBV5-6 and TRBJ2-6; tentatively, D is TRBD1 (5 bases). This CDR3 spans 17 amino acids. Germline lookup yields CDR1 SGHDT and CDR2 YYEEEE. The V end lost 5 bases, the J end lost 0 bases, and 15 bases lay between the germline ends. The CDR3: CASSLRGSSSGANVLTF. The DNA of the CDR3 is TGTGCCAGCAGTTTAAGGGGATCCTCCTCTGGGGCCAACGTCCTGACTTTC. The entire variable domain, with the rest obtained from reference TRBV5-6 and TRBJ2-6, is as follows: DAGVTQSPTHLIKTRGQQVTLRCSPKSGHDTVSWYQQALGQGPQFIFQYYEEEERQRGNFPDRFSGHQFPNYSSELNVNALLLGDSALYLCASSLRGSSSGANVLTFGAGSRLTVL.

This clonotype has a handful of counts. This chain links TRBV6-1 with TRBJ2-3, with 9 bases fitting TRBD2. CDR1 MNHNS and CDR2 SASEGT come from the germline V gene. The CDR3 sequence is 15 residues long. After removal of 6 bases from V and 0 bases from J, the junction contained 4 bases not matched to a gene. The CDR3 DNA follows: TGTGCCAGCAGACTAGCGGGCCCAAGCACAGATACGCAGTATTTT. As protein: CASRLAGPSTDTQYF.

In this sample, this clonotype turned up many times. The chain is built from TRBV7-3 and TRBJ1-1; a weak D match, TRBD1 (6 bases). The CDR3 has 16 amino acids. Germline V gene data show CDR1 as SGHTA and CDR2 as FQGTGA. The ends were cut back, 4 bases at V and 3 bases at J, with 18 bases in the middle. In DNA form, the CDR3 reads TGTGCCAGCAGCTCGGTAGGGGGTGGTGGGGACACTGAAGCTTTCTTT. Residues: CASSSVGGGGDTEAFF.

This clonotype has ten or more counts. The CDR3 DNA follows: TGCAGTGTACAGGACTACGAGCAGTACTTC. This codes for CSVQDYEQYF. The chain couples TRBV20-1 to TRBJ2-7; D is possibly TRBD1 (5 bases). Germline-derived CDR1 and CDR2 are DFQATT and SNEGSKA (reference sequence). This CDR3 is 10 amino acids long. V shed 7 bases and J shed 3 bases, with 7 bases lying between them.

This clonotype turned up a few times. The gene calls are TRBV5-1 and TRBJ2-1; 8 nucleotides line up with TRBD1. Germline V gene sequence: CDR1 SGHRS, CDR2 YFSETQ. The CDR3 consists of 16 residues. The junction had 10 bases not matched to a gene; V was cut back by 1 base and J by 7 bases. CDR3 sequence (DNA): TGCGCCAGCAGCTTGCTCGGACAGGGAGAGACGAATGAGCAGTTCTTC. Translating it yields CASSLLGQGETNEQFF.